Here is one T cell receptor beta chain with its context. Its antigen remains unidentified. Patients who underwent sequencing had shown CD8+CD57+ cell expansion by flow cytometry. Every patient presented with severe acquired aplastic anemia. The CDR3 extends over 13 amino acids. V lost 3 bases, J lost 3 bases, and 9 bases lay in between. The V gene's germline CDR1 is ENHRY and CDR2 SYGVKD. The data originate from a study of CD8+CD57+ T cells in acquired aplastic anemia. Study overall: Recorded DNA amounts for sorted CD4+ and CD8+ cells had an average of roughly 3.4 ug.

Study outcomes and limitations: About 29 CD8+ CDR3 sequences occurred in both the patients and the controls. In CD8+ cells, Simpson's diversity showed no significant difference between patients and controls.

TCR beta VDJ combinations and CDR3 sequences were profiled from genomic DNA. A single record per CDR3 protein comes from TCRdb applying MiXCR to the reads. The sample lists roughly 120,000 distinct CDR3 sequences; 45% to 60% were seen once. The chain links TRBV10-3 to TRBJ2-7; the D gene is possibly TRBD1 (5 bases). The specimen sequenced was sorted CD4+, CD8+, or CD8+CD57+ T cells (not recorded which) from PBMCs. The receptor was isolated from a human donor with aplastic anemia. CDR3 coding DNA: TGTGCCATCAGTGAAGGGGCACGCTACGAGCAGTACTTC. Translating gives CAISEGARYEQYF.